This T cell receptor beta chain originates from a study of post-analysis software for immune sequencing data. Study-level points and caveats: The five TRBV segments detected at higher frequency in patients than in controls included TRBV5-6, TRBV5-1 and TRBV20-1.

Worth noting for this clonotype: Its antigen remains unknown.

The CDR3 contains 13 residues. Trimming left V 1 base short and J 11 bases short, with 13 bases between. The TCR beta cDNA libraries contained unique molecular identifiers. TCRdb fed the PCR reads into MiXCR, producing one record per CDR3 protein. The sample has about 200,000 distinct CDR3 sequences; about 30% are singletons. Sequenced sample: blood. The J gene is TRBJ2-3, the V gene TRBV12-3 or TRBV12-4, with D unclear. The TCR sequence derives from a girl aged 2-17 years with multiple sclerosis. The CDR3 DNA is TGTGCCAGCAGTTTAGGGAGCACAGATGTGCAGTATTTT. This gives the protein CASSLGSTDVQYF.